This T cell receptor beta chain stems from a study of OX40 agonist ivuxolimab in advanced cancers. For the study in its entirety: Ivuxolimab was a fully human IgG2 agonistic monoclonal antibody targeting the costimulatory receptor OX40 (CD134). Intravenous ivuxolimab was administered to patients every 2 weeks at six dose levels: 0.01, 0.1, 0.3, 1.5, 3 and 10 mg/kg. Among the approximately 54 dose-escalation patients, around 20 had hepatocellular carcinoma, roughly 15 melanoma, 9 renal cell carcinoma and 9 head and neck cancer. In the dose-escalation cohort, roughly four fifths of patients were male, and the mean age was roughly 60 years, with a range of 23 to 79. Patients were allowed to have had prior anti-PD-1, anti-PD-L1 or anti-CTLA-4 therapy, and 40% to 45% of the dose-escalation patients had been treated with checkpoint inhibitors. Partial responses were achieved by three dose-escalation patients, of whom one had hepatocellular carcinoma and two had cutaneous melanoma. The point of sequencing TCRbeta in the periphery was to test whether ivuxolimab changed TCR sequence diversity and drove clonal T-cell expansion. The monotherapy dose-escalation portion (N = 52 patients) of the phase I ivuxolimab trial is reported in the paper.

Results and caveats for the whole study, not just this receptor: In partial responders in the 0.1-3.0 mg/kg groups, normalized peripheral clonal expansion was found to be among the lowest, especially among CD8+ T cells. At doses of 0.1 to 3.0 mg/kg, clonal expansion of both CD4+ and CD8+ T cells in blood was seen between baseline and week 6. Which antigens the clonally expanded peripheral T cells were specific for was not determined. Low levels of normalized T-cell clonal expansion were also shown by some nonresponding patients. On average, CD8+ T cells showed more expanded clones than CD4+ T cells after ivuxolimab.

About this clone: No antigen is known for it. Within one base of it there is no much larger clone, and no base qualities were kept.

Genomic DNA was extracted from sorted cells for sequencing of the TCRbeta CDR3 region. The immunoSEQ Assay was used for sequencing of TCRbeta CDR3 regions. The immuneACCESS repertoire file appears here via TCRdb, limited to in-frame rearrangements. These files lack a portion of the clones; in checked studies, under half of the deficit traces to unresolved V genes, and the cause of the others is not known. The sample yields about 88,000 clones; 75% to 90% were counted once. Around 0.2% of the sample is taken by the ten largest. The CDR3 runs 15 residues from the cysteine to the phenylalanine. Only CDR3 DNA is held: 45 bases, read in frame from base 1. Trimming at the junction amounts to 2 bases on V and 6 bases on J, and the germline ends lie 14 bases apart. CDR1 and CDR2, per the germline V gene, are SGHRS and YFSETQ. The trial excluded patients who had a history of autoimmune disease or who were on systemic immunosuppression. Peripheral blood for TCR sequencing was collected from all dose cohorts at baseline, on cycle 4 day 1, and on cycle 7 day 1. Samples came from an open-label, multicenter, first-in-human phase I dose-escalation trial of ivuxolimab. Adults with locally advanced or metastatic melanoma, renal cell carcinoma, hepatocellular carcinoma or head and neck squamous cell carcinoma were enrolled in the trial. Before TCR sequencing, CD4+ T cells and CD8+ T cells were sorted from peripheral blood as separate populations.

The source material was CD4+ or CD8+ T cells sorted from blood, sampled in a trial of the OX40 agonist ivuxolimab. The sequence came from an adult with an advanced solid tumor such as melanoma, head and neck, liver or kidney cancer. In this chain, TRBV5-1 is recombined with TRBJ2-2; the best D guess is TRBD2, with 5 bases matching. This receptor has the CDR3 CASSFEGGQSGELFF. In nucleotides, the sequence is TGCGCCAGCAGCTTCGAGGGTGGGCAGTCCGGGGAGCTGTTTTTT.